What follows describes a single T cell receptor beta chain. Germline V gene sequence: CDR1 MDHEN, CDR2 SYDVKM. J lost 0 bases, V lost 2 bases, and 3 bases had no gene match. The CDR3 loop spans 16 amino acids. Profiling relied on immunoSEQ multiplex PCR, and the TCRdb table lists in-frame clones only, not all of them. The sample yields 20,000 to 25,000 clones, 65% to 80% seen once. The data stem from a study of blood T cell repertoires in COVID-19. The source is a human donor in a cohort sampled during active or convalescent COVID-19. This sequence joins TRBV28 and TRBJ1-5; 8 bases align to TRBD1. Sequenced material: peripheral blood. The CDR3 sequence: CASSLGTGFSNQPQHF. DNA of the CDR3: TGTGCCAGCAGTTTAGGGACAGGTTTTAGCAATCAGCCCCAGCATTTT.